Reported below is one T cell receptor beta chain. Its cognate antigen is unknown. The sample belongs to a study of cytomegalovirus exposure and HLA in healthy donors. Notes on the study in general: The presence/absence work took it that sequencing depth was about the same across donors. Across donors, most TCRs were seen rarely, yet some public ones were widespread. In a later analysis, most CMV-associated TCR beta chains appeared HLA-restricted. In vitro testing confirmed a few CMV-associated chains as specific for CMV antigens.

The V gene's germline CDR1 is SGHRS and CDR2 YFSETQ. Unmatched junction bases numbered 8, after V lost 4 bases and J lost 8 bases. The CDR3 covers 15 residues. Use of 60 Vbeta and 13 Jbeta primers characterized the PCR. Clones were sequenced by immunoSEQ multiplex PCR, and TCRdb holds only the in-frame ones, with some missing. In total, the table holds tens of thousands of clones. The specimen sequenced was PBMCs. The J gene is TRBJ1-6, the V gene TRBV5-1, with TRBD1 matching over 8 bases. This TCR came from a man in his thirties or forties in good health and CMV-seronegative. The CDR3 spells CASSADRGGDSPLHF. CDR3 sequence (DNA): TGCGCCAGCAGCGCTGACAGGGGAGGAGATTCACCCCTCCACTTT.